This entry features one TCR beta chain sequence. The antigen remains unidentified. This record belongs to a study of long-term antiretroviral therapy in people with HIV. General study findings and limits: Once patients were on ART, diversity went higher but still fell short of transplant donor controls.

Each HIV participant was treated in the United States. V lost 6 bases and J 1 base, leaving 21 bases between the germline ends. CDR3 length: 17 amino acids. Germline V gene data show CDR1 as MNHEY and CDR2 as SMNVEV (reference sequence). The libraries were made with immunoSEQ v3.0 at survey level. Per-sample targets for sequencing were roughly 35,000-50,000 T-cell genomes. Here immunoSEQ multiplex PCR was the method, and the copy in TCRdb shows in-frame clones only, minus some. Altogether 25,000 to 35,000 clones are present, roughly 90% being singletons, with the ten largest covering roughly 3.9%. This sample comprised unsorted PBMCs, obtained 1.8 years after starting antiretroviral therapy. The chain combines TRBV27 with TRBJ1-1; D is unresolved. The clonotype comes from a woman aged 18-29 years with HIV. The CDR3 nucleotides are TGTGCCAGCAGCAGTGACTTGCGGGGAGCTGCGAACACTGAAGCTTTCTTT. The encoded protein is CASSSDLRGAANTEAFF.